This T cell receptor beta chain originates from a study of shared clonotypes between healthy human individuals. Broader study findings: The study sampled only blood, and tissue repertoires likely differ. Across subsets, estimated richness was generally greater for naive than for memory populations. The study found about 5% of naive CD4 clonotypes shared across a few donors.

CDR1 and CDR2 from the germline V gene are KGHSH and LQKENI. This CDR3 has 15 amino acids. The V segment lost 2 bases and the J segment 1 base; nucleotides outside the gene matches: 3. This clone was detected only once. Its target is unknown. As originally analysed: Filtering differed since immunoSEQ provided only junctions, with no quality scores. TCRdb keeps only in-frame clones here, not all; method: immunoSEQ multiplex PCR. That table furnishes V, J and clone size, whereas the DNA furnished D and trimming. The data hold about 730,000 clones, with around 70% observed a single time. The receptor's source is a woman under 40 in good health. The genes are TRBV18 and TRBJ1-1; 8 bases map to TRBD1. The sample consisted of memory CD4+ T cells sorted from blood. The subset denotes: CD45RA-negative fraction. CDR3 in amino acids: CASSPGGQENTEAFF. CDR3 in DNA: TGTGCCAGCTCACCAGGGGGACAGGAGAACACTGAAGCTTTCTTT.